This T cell receptor beta chain came from a study of beta chain features in type 1 diabetes. TCRB transcripts that were expressed got sequenced, as all of the isolated RNA had been reverse transcribed. Sequenced by immunoSEQ multiplex PCR; TCRdb stores in-frame clones only, minus some. The sample shows roughly 150,000 clones, more than 9.5% of them seen only once. CDR1 is LGHNA and CDR2 is YSLEER in the germline V gene. The CDR3 covers 16 residues. The J segment lost 0 bases and the V segment lost 4 bases, leaving 6 bases of the junction unmatched. The clonotype originates from a man between 18 and 35 years old in good health. Sequenced material: central memory CD4+ T cells from blood. The rearrangement uses TRBV4-3 and TRBJ2-1, with 7 bases that match TRBD2. CDR3 sequence reads: CASSREGVTSYNEQFF. CDR3 in DNA: TGCGCCAGCAGCCGGGAGGGAGTTACCTCCTACAATGAGCAGTTCTTC.